The 25 T cell receptor beta chains given below trace back to one sample, sequenced in a study of blood T cell repertoires in COVID-19. Sequenced by immunoSEQ multiplex PCR; TCRdb stores in-frame clones only, minus some. The profile shows a few hundred thousand clones, roughly 90% of them singletons. Sequenced: peripheral blood. The receptors derive from a woman aged 30 to 39 with acute or convalescent COVID-19.

The chain employs TRBV10-1 and TRBJ2-5, with TRBD2 matching over 8 bases. Per the germline V gene, CDR1 is WNHNN and CDR2 is SYGVQD (reference sequence). Trimming at V came to 1 base and at J to 5 bases, leaving 6 bases not matched to a gene. This CDR3 has 15 residues. CDR3 sequence reads: CASSEFREGQETQYF. In DNA, the CDR3 is TGCGCCAGCAGTGAGTTCCGGGAGGGCCAGGAGACCCAGTACTTC.

This chain connects TRBV6-5 to TRBJ2-2; possible D gene TRBD2, 5 bases. Germline CDR1 is MNHEY and CDR2 is SVGAGI. This CDR3 has 14 amino acids. Deletions cut 5 bases from V and 3 bases from J, with 10 bases between. CDR3 sequence (DNA): TGTGCCAGCAGTCAACTAGACTACACCGGGGAGCTGTTTTTT. As protein: CASSQLDYTGELFF.

J is TRBJ2-7 and V is TRBV19, with unresolved D. The CDR3 extends over 13 amino acids. Trimming stripped 4 bases from V and 6 bases from J, with 13 bases between. From germline, CDR1 is LNHDA and CDR2 SQIVND (reference sequence). CDR3 residues: CASSRSGPREQYF. The CDR3 DNA sequence: TGTGCCAGTAGTAGATCGGGTCCCCGCGAGCAGTACTTC.

Regarding this clone: This same CDR3 is encoded by further DNA sequences in the sample. This chain links TRBV12-3 or TRBV12-4 with TRBJ2-7; possible D gene TRBD1, 6 bases. Trimming shortened V by 5 bases and J by 6 bases, and 11 bases separated the two germline ends. The CDR3 has 12 residues. CDR3 nucleotides: TGTGCCAGCAGTCTCACAGGGTTCGAGCAGTACTTC. This sequence encodes CASSLTGFEQYF.

CDR3 DNA: TGTGCCATCAGTGAGCTGGGCTCCGAGCAGTACTTC. Protein sequence: CAISELGSEQYF. The chain combines TRBV10-3 with TRBJ2-7; D uncertain. Between the trimmed V and J ends, which lost 2 bases and 6 bases, there was a span of 8 bases. The CDR3 totals 12 residues. Germline V gives CDR1 ENHRY, CDR2 SYGVKD.

The chain is built from TRBV5-4 and TRBJ1-1, with 9 bases fitting TRBD1. Germline V gives CDR1 SGHNT, CDR2 YYREEE (reference sequence). V trimming: 0 bases; J trimming: 4 bases; junction bases outside the gene matches: 4. The CDR3 runs to 15 residues. The chain's CDR3 is CASSLAQGAPTEAFF. The CDR3 nucleotides are TGTGCCAGCAGCTTGGCACAGGGGGCGCCCACTGAAGCTTTCTTT.

The V and J genes are TRBV4-3 and TRBJ2-5, with 8 positions matching TRBD2. Germline loops: CDR1 LGHNA, CDR2 YSLEER. This CDR3 comprises 15 residues. Germline trimming cut 3 bases from V and 2 bases from J; bases unmatched to any gene: 5. CDR3 sequence: CASSHILAVQETQYF. The CDR3 DNA is TGCGCCAGCAGCCACATACTAGCGGTTCAAGAGACCCAGTACTTC.

This clone showed up just once. The chain carries TRBV5-1 and TRBJ2-7; 9 bases match TRBD1. Germline V CDR1 and CDR2: SGHRS, YFSETQ. The CDR3 extends over 17 amino acids. Losses at the gene ends were 3 bases for V and 3 bases for J; bases not matched to a gene: 13. Written as DNA, the CDR3 is TGCGCCAGCAGCTACGGCCTACTCCGGGACAGGGACTACGAGCAGTACTTC. Encoded protein: CASSYGLLRDRDYEQYF.

This clone was observed a few times. The gene calls are TRBV7-2 and TRBJ1-6; possibly TRBD1 for D (6 bases). CDR1 and CDR2 (germline): SGHTA, FQGNSA. The CDR3 runs to 14 residues. Trimming cost V 5 bases and J 12 bases, with 17 bases left between them. CDR3 in DNA: TGTGCCAGCAGCCCCGACAGGCCTCAAGGACCCCTCCACTTT. As protein: CASSPDRPQGPLHF.

This clone was seen a single time. The chain has TRBV9 and TRBJ1-3; 8 bases agree with TRBD1. Germline V gene data show CDR1 as SGDLS and CDR2 as YYNGEE. This CDR3 has 17 amino acids. The J segment lost 0 bases and the V segment lost 4 bases, leaving 9 bases of the junction unmatched. DNA for the CDR3: TGTGCCAGCAGCTTGGGGCAGGGGGCCAACTCTGGAAACACCATATATTTT. Residues: CASSLGQGANSGNTIYF.

The chain uses TRBV2 and TRBJ1-3; possible D gene TRBD1, 5 bases. The germline CDR1 and CDR2 sequences are SNHLY and FYNNEI. The CDR3 has 13 amino acids. V was trimmed by 8 bases and J by 3 bases, leaving 11 bases between them. CDR3 in DNA: TGTGCCAGCTTTAGGGGTTATGGAAACACCATATATTTT. Translating gives CASFRGYGNTIYF. Filled out from reference TRBV2 and TRBJ1-3, the complete variable domain reads EPEVTQTPSHQVTQMGQEVILRCVPISNHLYFYWYRQILGQKVEFLVSFYNNEISEKSEIFDDQFSVERPDGSNFTLKIRSTKLEDSAMYFCASFRGYGNTIYFGEGSWLTVV.

J is TRBJ2-7 and V is TRBV6-1; D remains unclear. The V gene lost 3 bases and the J gene lost 3 bases, with 9 bases spanning the gap. CDR1 MNHNS and CDR2 SASEGT come from the germline V gene. This CDR3 has 13 residues. CDR3 loop: CASSEATHYEQYF. CDR3 bases: TGTGCCAGCAGTGAGGCCACCCACTACGAGCAGTACTTC.

The rearrangement links TRBV11-2 to TRBJ2-4; D is undetermined. The CDR3 totals 12 residues. V was trimmed by 7 bases and J by 7 bases, leaving 11 bases between them. Germline CDR1 is SGHAT and CDR2 is FQNNGV. The chain's CDR3 is CASTQPRNIQYF. The DNA of the CDR3 is TGTGCCAGCACCCAACCTCGGAACATTCAGTACTTC.

The rearrangement uses TRBV5-1 and TRBJ2-7; a weak D match, TRBD2 (6 bases). Germline-derived CDR1 and CDR2 are SGHRS and YFSETQ. Trimming cost V 4 bases and J 2 bases, with 16 bases left between them. This CDR3 comprises 15 residues. The CDR3 protein is CASSPGLAMTYEQYF. Written as DNA, the CDR3 is TGCGCCAGCAGCCCAGGGCTAGCGATGACCTACGAGCAGTACTTC.

The CDR3 DNA is TGTGCCTGGAGTGAGGGAGGCTATGGCTACACCTTC. This encodes CAWSEGGYGYTF. The rearrangement joins TRBV30 to TRBJ1-2; D is unresolved. Germline assignment: CDR1 GTSNPN and CDR2 SVGIG (reference sequence). Trimming removed 1 base from V and 4 bases from J, with 7 bases in between. This CDR3 is 12 amino acids long.

This rearrangement joins TRBV5-1 to TRBJ2-5, with 10 positions matching TRBD2. The CDR3 is 16 amino acids. The J segment lost 5 bases and the V segment lost 0 bases, leaving 7 bases of the junction unmatched. Looked up from germline, CDR1 is SGHRS and CDR2 is YFSETQ. CDR3 DNA sequence: TGCGCCAGCAGCTTGGGTTCTAGCGGGAGCGTCGAGACCCAGTACTTC. Its translation: CASSLGSSGSVETQYF.

This clone has ten or more counts. This chain joins TRBV19 and TRBJ1-1; D remains ambiguous. There are 14 residues in the CDR3. CDR1 and CDR2 from the germline V gene are LNHDA and SQIVND (reference sequence). The germline V and J ends were trimmed by 10 bases and 1 base, with 16 bases remaining between them. The CDR3 is CAIHSPEGNTEAFF. The CDR3 DNA reads TGTGCCATTCATTCGCCAGAGGGGAACACTGAAGCTTTCTTT.

CDR3 DNA sequence: TGTGCCAGCAGTTACTCGGGACAGGGGGTTGGCTACACCTTC. Amino acid sequence: CASSYSGQGVGYTF. This sequence joins TRBV6-5 and TRBJ1-2; 11 nucleotides match TRBD1. This CDR3 spans 14 amino acids. The germline V gene has CDR1 MNHEY and CDR2 SVGAGI. With 0 bases clipped from V and 7 bases from J, the junction kept 1 base outside the gene matches.

The rearrangement uses TRBV7-3 and TRBJ2-3; 9 bases are shared with TRBD1. The V segment lost 5 bases and the J segment 0 bases; nucleotides outside the gene matches: 3. This CDR3 contains 15 residues. The germline V gene has CDR1 SGHTA and CDR2 FQGTGA. CDR3 sequence reads: CASSDDRGSTDTQYF. In DNA form, the CDR3 reads TGTGCCAGCAGCGATGACAGGGGGAGCACAGATACGCAGTATTTT.

The chain has TRBV6-5 and TRBJ1-6; tentative D call: TRBD1 (6 bases). CDR1 and CDR2 from the germline V gene are MNHEY and SVGAGI. This CDR3 comprises 13 residues. With 6 bases removed from V and 5 bases from J, the gap between germline ends came to 8 bases. The CDR3 sequence is CASSRTDNSPLHF. The CDR3 DNA follows: TGTGCCAGCAGCCGGACAGATAATTCACCCCTCCACTTT.

This rearrangement joins TRBV9 to TRBJ2-1; a possible D gene is TRBD2 (5 bases). Looked up from germline, CDR1 is SGDLS and CDR2 is YYNGEE. The CDR3 totals 14 residues. The V and J ends lost 0 bases and 4 bases respectively, with 8 bases between them. CDR3 nucleotides: TGTGCCAGCAGCGTAGCTAGCTATTACAATGAGCAGTTCTTC. This sequence encodes CASSVASYYNEQFF.

The chain uses TRBV27 and TRBJ1-1; 9 bases are a match to TRBD1. V dropped 3 bases and J dropped 4; count of bases not matched to a gene: 6. Germline V gives CDR1 MNHEY, CDR2 SMNVEV (reference sequence). CDR3 length: 15 residues. CDR3 region: CASSFGTGTRTEAFF. The CDR3 DNA is TGTGCCAGCAGTTTTGGGACAGGGACCCGCACTGAAGCTTTCTTT.

The chain is built from TRBV4-3 and TRBJ2-1; 7 bases agree with TRBD2. From germline, CDR1 is LGHNA and CDR2 YSLEER. This CDR3 region has 15 residues. V lost 1 base to trimming and J lost 9 bases; unmatched junction nucleotides: 9. In DNA, the CDR3 is TGCGCCAGCAGCCAAGGCGGGAGACTAATGGCTGAGCAGTTCTTC. Its protein product is CASSQGGRLMAEQFF.

The rearrangement links TRBV4-1 to TRBJ1-4; D is undetermined. Germline CDR1 and CDR2: MGHRA and YSYEKL. The CDR3 covers 16 residues. Trimming left V 0 bases short and J 0 bases short, with 8 bases between. CDR3 in DNA: TGCGCCAGCAGCCAAGATCGCCCAGCAACTAATGAAAAACTGTTTTTT. This encodes CASSQDRPATNEKLFF.

CDR3 bases: TGTGCCTGGAGGCAACAGATCGGTGAAAAACTGTTTTTT. Translated, it gives CAWRQQIGEKLFF. The gene calls are TRBV30 and TRBJ1-4, with D unclear. CDR1 is GTSNPN, CDR2 SVGIG, per germline (reference sequence). This CDR3 is built from 13 residues. Trimming took 3 bases from V and 7 from J, leaving 12 bases between them.